Described below is a single TCR beta chain sequence and its context. The specificity of this receptor is unknown. Per-base quality was not reported, and no clone a single base away is much larger than it. This specimen comes from a study of T-cell memory formation after mild COVID-19 (dated by TCRdb to about 2021). With regard to the full study: TCR sequence clusters from the two donors were found to be largely donor specific. T-cell clones expanding and contracting after mild COVID-19 in two donors were tracked by longitudinal TCRalpha and TCRbeta repertoire sequencing. The cohort comprised two young, previously healthy adult volunteers, one female and one male.

PBMCs were isolated by Ficoll-Paque density gradient centrifugation. Findings and caveats that apply to the study as a whole: Contracting CD4+ clones turned up mainly in the CM and EM memory subsets, whereas EMRA was where CD8+ clones were enriched. The study covered only a couple of mild cases, and larger cohorts including severe cases with pre-infection samples were considered necessary. From day 15 to 85, contracting clones showed balanced CD4/CD8 phenotypes, whereas a second wave of clones that expanded from day 15 to 37 leaned towards CD4+. Some responding clones were detected in pre-infection memory, which suggested that pre-existing cross-reactive memory T cells had joined the SARS-CoV-2 response. SARS-CoV-2 specificity of the second-wave clones peaking on day 37 was not confirmed.

Germline trimming amounts to 6 bases on V and 3 bases on J, with 13 as the count of junction bases outside the gene matches. The CDR1 and CDR2 encoded by the germline V gene (reference sequence) are DFQATT and SNEGSKA. From its cysteine to its phenylalanine, the CDR3 spans 15 amino acids. Here the CDR3 DNA is all that survives: 45 bases in frame from base 1. The reads were generated on an Illumina NovaSeq 6000. cDNA libraries for TCRalpha and TCRbeta were prepared by 5'RACE using constant-segment primers, with sample barcodes and unique molecular identifiers added. RNA was extracted from every sample with Trizol reagent. Library amplification was performed in two PCR steps, and a second sample barcode and Illumina TruSeq adapters were introduced in the second step. Sequencing of the libraries was done on an Illumina NovaSeq, producing 2 x 150 bp paired-end reads. As for how the authors treated the data: With migec v1.2.7, reads were demultiplexed and then collapsed into UMI-guided consensus sequences. Using mixcr v2.1.11, UMI consensuses were aligned to TRA and TRB V and J templates and then assembled into clonotypes. A clonotype was counted as expanded or contracted only when both edgeR and NoisET called the clonotype significant, with the noise models trained on biological replicates. For edgeR calls, the cutoffs were a false discovery rate-adjusted p below 0.01 and a log2 fold-change threshold of 1. PCA with hierarchical clustering of max-normalized trajectories of the 1000 most abundant clonotypes was used as exploratory dynamics analysis. Each responding clone was given a CD4 or CD8 phenotype based on the CD4+ and CD8+ repertoires, which had been sequenced separately. Using fastp at Q25 and MiXCR, TCRdb reprocessed the public reads and kept productive beta chains. Entries that share a CDR3 protein sequence are merged under the most common genes and DNA. V and J calls and clone size were set by TCRdb, not the authors. Recorded for this sample are 100,000 to 150,000 distinct CDR3 sequences; about 6% of them occurred a single time. About 2.2% of the sample comes from the top ten.

The chain couples TRBV20-1 to TRBJ2-7; 8 junctional bases match TRBD1. This sequence originates from an adult woman who had mild COVID-19 (a few samples of this study predate the infection). The sample titles of this study are shuffled in the database, so cell type and time point are left out; the donor was told from shared clones. Sequenced material: PBMCs or a T cell subset sorted from them (not recorded which). The DNA is as follows: TGCAGTGCCCTCTTCGGCGGGACAGGCAGCTACGAGCAGTACTTC. Translation gives CSALFGGTGSYEQYF.